Following are 13 T cell receptor beta chains from one sample sequenced in a study of blood T cells in healthy people across ages (dated by TCRdb to the mid-2010s). Receptors were amplified or captured by 5' RACE. Sequencing was carried out with an Illumina HiSeq 2500. A second PCR of about 6 to 11 cycles was performed with a sample-barcoded 5' primer and a J-beta primer mix. The public sequencing data were trimmed at Q25 with fastp and processed into clonotypes with MiXCR by TCRdb, which kept only in-frame beta chains. Each entry is one CDR3 protein sequence, shown with its most common DNA and genes. This sample comprises around 780,000 distinct CDR3 sequences, roughly 25% of them detected only once. The ten top clones hold about 3% of the sample. The data were also submitted as part of a second study, on T cells of mothers and their children.

The sample taken for sequencing was blood. The source is a boy younger than 18 in good health.

J is TRBJ2-2 and V is TRBV5-5, with TRBD1 matching over 7 bases. The germline V gene encodes CDR1 SGHKS and CDR2 YYEKEE (reference sequence). With V trimmed by 6 bases and J by 3 bases, 8 bases remained unmatched. The CDR3 sequence is 15 residues long. The CDR3 DNA reads as TGTGCCAGCATGAGAACAGGGGCCTACACCGGGGAGCTGTTTTTT. It encodes CASMRTGAYTGELFF.

The rearrangement joins TRBV6-9 to TRBJ2-5; D remains unclear. This CDR3 has 14 residues. V was pared by 0 bases and J by 5 bases, with 10 bases between. Germline loops: CDR1 MNHGY, CDR2 SVAAGI. This CDR3 is CASSYSKNGETQYF. The CDR3 nucleotides read TGTGCCAGCAGTTATTCCAAAAATGGGGAGACCCAGTACTTC.

V is TRBV5-1 and J is TRBJ2-7; possibly TRBD1 for D (5 bases). Trimming removed 2 bases from V and 6 bases from J, with 9 bases in between. The germline gives CDR1 SGHRS, CDR2 YFSETQ. This CDR3 contains 12 residues. CDR3 DNA sequence: TGCGCCAGCAGCTTACAGGTCGGCGAGCAGTACTTC. Its protein product is CASSLQVGEQYF. The full variable domain, rest sourced from reference TRBV5-1 and TRBJ2-7, is KAGVTQTPRYLIKTRGQQVTLSCSPISGHRSVSWYQQTPGQGLQFLFEYFSETQRNKGNFPGRFSGRQFSNSRSEMNVSTLELGDSALYLCASSLQVGEQYFGPGTRLTVT.

The chain is built from TRBV20-1 and TRBJ2-3, with D maybe TRBD2 (5 bases). Germline V gene lookup returns CDR1 DFQATT and CDR2 SNEGSKA (reference sequence). V was clipped by 3 bases and J by 1 base, with 8 bases between them. The CDR3 is 13 amino acids. CDR3 amino acids: CSASGVGTDTQYF. In DNA form, the CDR3 reads TGCAGTGCTAGCGGGGTTGGCACAGATACGCAGTATTTT.

V is TRBV10-3 and J is TRBJ2-5; perhaps D is TRBD1 or TRBD2 (5 bases each). The DNA end favors TRBJ2-1, so the J call may be wrong. The CDR3 is made up of 14 amino acids. Per the germline V gene, CDR1 is ENHRY and CDR2 is SYGVKD. DNA for the CDR3: TGTGCCATCAGGGCCCCGGGGCCGTGGGATGAGCAGTTCTTC. Translated, it gives CAIRAPGPWDEQFF.

Written as DNA, the CDR3 is TGTGCCAGCAGTTACGACCGAGTCAACACAGATACGCAGTATTTT. This codes for CASSYDRVNTDTQYF. The chain recombines TRBV6-5 with TRBJ2-3; D not resolved. The germline CDR1 and CDR2 sequences are MNHEY and SVGAGI. The V end lost 2 bases, the J end lost 2 bases, and 11 bases lay between the germline ends. This CDR3 spans 15 amino acids.

This clonotype showed up just a few times. The gene calls are TRBV4-1 and TRBJ1-5; D not resolved. There are 13 residues in the CDR3. CDR1 is MGHRA, CDR2 YSYEKL, per germline. V was pared by 2 bases and J by 5 bases, with 7 bases between. The CDR3 sequence: CASSQIGDQPQHF. In DNA, the CDR3 is TGCGCCAGCAGCCAAATTGGAGATCAGCCCCAGCATTTT.

This rearrangement joins TRBV27 to TRBJ2-5; no firm D call. Germline values: CDR1 MNHEY, CDR2 SMNVEV (reference sequence). This CDR3 spans 15 amino acids. Deletions cut 2 bases from V and 4 bases from J, with 14 bases between. The CDR3 nucleotides read TGTGCCAGCAGTTTAAGTACTCCACCACGAGAGACCCAGTACTTC. Amino acids: CASSLSTPPRETQYF.

This clonotype was found a few times. The gene calls are TRBV6-5 and TRBJ2-5; 8 bases match TRBD2. The CDR3 is 13 residues long. J was trimmed by 7 bases and V by 7 bases; bases with no gene match: 8. CDR1 and CDR2 from the germline V gene are MNHEY and SVGAGI. The CDR3 here is CASTYTSGGTQYF. CDR3 DNA sequence: TGTGCCAGCACCTACACTAGCGGAGGGACCCAGTACTTC.

V gene TRBV19 combines with J gene TRBJ2-5; 7 positions agree with TRBD2. The germline V gene encodes CDR1 LNHDA and CDR2 SQIVND (reference sequence). V lost 6 bases, J lost 2 bases, and 6 bases stayed unmatched. The CDR3 is 14 amino acids. The CDR3 is CASRGRGVQETQYF. The CDR3 DNA is TGTGCCAGTAGGGGCCGGGGGGTACAAGAGACCCAGTACTTC. Looking up the rest from reference TRBV19 and TRBJ2-5 gives the full variable domain: DGGITQSPKYLFRKEGQNVTLSCEQNLNHDAMYWYRQDPGQGLRLIYYSQIVNDFQKGDIAEGYSVSREKKESFPLTVTSAQKNPTAFYLCASRGRGVQETQYFGPGTRLLVL.

This clonotype was recorded at least ten times. The CDR3 nucleotides read TGTGCCAGCAGCTTAAAGGGTAGAGACTATGGGACCCAGTACTTC. Translated: CASSLKGRDYGTQYF. The genes are TRBV7-9 and TRBJ2-5, with D perhaps matching TRBD2 (5 bases). Trimming removed 2 bases at V and 7 bases at J, with 17 bases between. The CDR3 is 15 residues long. Germline V lookup: CDR1 SEHNR, CDR2 FQNEAQ (reference sequence).

The rearrangement joins TRBV5-1 to TRBJ1-2; D not certain. V shed 0 bases and J shed 0 bases, with 6 bases lying between them. The CDR3 covers 14 residues. Germline assignment: CDR1 SGHRS and CDR2 YFSETQ. This chain's CDR3 is CASSLGLTNYGYTF. The CDR3, as DNA: TGCGCCAGCAGCTTGGGACTGACTAACTATGGCTACACCTTC.

This sequence joins TRBV4-2 and TRBJ2-3; 9 nucleotides align to TRBD2. CDR3 size: 19 residues. Germline CDR1 and CDR2: LGHNA and YNFKEQ. Trimming at V came to 3 bases and at J to 3 bases, leaving 16 bases not matched to a gene. CDR3 sequence reads: CASSQGASGDLKRTDTQYF. For the CDR3, the DNA is TGTGCCAGCAGCCAGGGGGCTAGCGGGGACTTAAAACGGACAGATACGCAGTATTTT.